The clone carrying this T cell receptor beta chain appeared a single time. Unique molecular identifiers were added to individual cDNA molecules. TCRdb re-analysed the 5' RACE reads in MiXCR, keeping a single row per CDR3 protein. The sample lists 35,000 to 55,000 distinct CDR3 sequences; 23% were seen once. The CDR3 is made up of 15 amino acids. The germline CDR1 and CDR2 sequences are SGHDT and YYEEEE. Trimming removed 2 bases at V and 4 bases at J, with 16 bases between. This record comes from a study of early T cells in non-severe SARS-CoV-2 infection. Across the study: Alpha and beta chains were unpaired, from unsorted whole-blood bulk RNA.

The specimen was whole blood, collected at baseline. The origin of this receptor is an adult who was a healthcare worker with PCR-confirmed SARS-CoV-2 infection or an uninfected control (not recorded which). The chain combines TRBV5-6 with TRBJ2-7; D unclear. CDR3 sequence reads: CASSFPRMSNYEQYF. The CDR3 nucleotides read TGTGCCAGCAGCTTTCCGAGAATGTCCAATTACGAGCAGTACTTC.